This T cell receptor beta chain was observed in a study of shared clonotypes between healthy human individuals. Trimming left V 4 bases short and J 0 bases short, with 11 bases between. CDR1 is SGHRS, CDR2 YFSETQ, per germline. This CDR3 has 14 residues. As defined, naive CD8 cells were CD45RO-negative and positively selected for CCR7, with terminally differentiated effector memory CD45RA+ cells excluded. Per the authors' pipeline: From ImmunoSEQ came sequences covering only the junction and carrying no quality scores, so filtering differed. Profiled with immunoSEQ multiplex PCR; TCRdb holds only in-frame clones, not every one. Clone size and the V and J calls come from that table; the DNA yielded D and trimming. The sample holds under 850,000 clones; about 91% are singletons and the top ten take around 24%.

Sequencing was done on a sample of naive CD8+ T cells sorted from blood. The clonotype was recovered from a man aged 25 to 45 in good health. The genes are TRBV5-1 and TRBJ2-7; D ambiguous. In DNA form, the CDR3 reads TGCGCCAGCAGCCCGCCTGTAAGCTCCTACGAGCAGTACTTC. Translation: CASSPPVSSYEQYF.